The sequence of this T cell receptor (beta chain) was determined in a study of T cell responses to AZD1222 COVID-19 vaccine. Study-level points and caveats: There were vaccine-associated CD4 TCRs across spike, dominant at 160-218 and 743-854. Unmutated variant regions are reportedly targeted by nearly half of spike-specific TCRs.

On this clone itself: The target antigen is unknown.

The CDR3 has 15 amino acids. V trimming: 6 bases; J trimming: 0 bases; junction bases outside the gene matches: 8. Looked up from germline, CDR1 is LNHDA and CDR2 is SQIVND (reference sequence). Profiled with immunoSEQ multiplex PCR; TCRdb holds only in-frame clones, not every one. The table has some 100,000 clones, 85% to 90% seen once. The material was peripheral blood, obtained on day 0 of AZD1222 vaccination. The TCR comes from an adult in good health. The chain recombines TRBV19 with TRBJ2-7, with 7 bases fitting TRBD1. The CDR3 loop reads CASRNRDRSSYEQYF. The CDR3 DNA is TGTGCCAGTAGGAACCGGGACAGAAGCTCCTACGAGCAGTACTTC. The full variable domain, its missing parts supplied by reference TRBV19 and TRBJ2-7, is DGGITQSPKYLFRKEGQNVTLSCEQNLNHDAMYWYRQDPGQGLRLIYYSQIVNDFQKGDIAEGYSVSREKKESFPLTVTSAQKNPTAFYLCASRNRDRSSYEQYFGPGTRLTVT.